The 18 T cell receptor beta chains given below trace back to one sample, sequenced in a study of shared clonotypes between healthy human individuals. Generated by immunoSEQ multiplex PCR, the TCRdb table keeps only in-frame clones and is missing some. The sample includes some 2.1 million clones, 90% to 95% of them seen just once. The sequenced sample consisted of naive CD4+ T cells sorted from blood. Subset meaning: CD45RA+ positively selected. The receptors originated from a man aged 18 to 35 in good health.

The chain is built from TRBV19 and TRBJ2-7; maybe TRBD2 (6 bases). The CDR3 spans 13 residues. V was shortened by 3 bases and J by 3 bases, with 9 bases between the two germline ends. CDR1 and CDR2 from the germline V gene are LNHDA and SQIVND (reference sequence). DNA for the CDR3: TGTGCCAGTAGTATTGGAGGGGACTACGAGCAGTACTTC. Protein: CASSIGGDYEQYF.

The V and J genes are TRBV10-3 and TRBJ2-1; the match to TRBD2 covers 10 bases. This CDR3 has 15 residues. CDR1 and CDR2 (germline): ENHRY, SYGVKD. With V trimmed by 4 bases and J by 1 base, 1 base remained unmatched. The DNA of the CDR3 is TGTGCCATCAGTGGTAGCGGGGGGTCCTACAATGAGCAGTTCTTC. It encodes CAISGSGGSYNEQFF.

This sequence joins TRBV19 and TRBJ1-2; D not certain. The length of the CDR3 is 15 residues. Germline V gene sequence: CDR1 LNHDA, CDR2 SQIVND (reference sequence). V lost 3 bases and J 1 base, leaving 12 bases between the germline ends. The CDR3 DNA sequence: TGTGCCAGTAGTATCGTGCAGACGATTAACTATGGCTACACCTTC. Protein sequence: CASSIVQTINYGYTF. The complete variable domain, with remaining parts taken from reference TRBV19 and TRBJ1-2, reads DGGITQSPKYLFRKEGQNVTLSCEQNLNHDAMYWYRQDPGQGLRLIYYSQIVNDFQKGDIAEGYSVSREKKESFPLTVTSAQKNPTAFYLCASSIVQTINYGYTFGSGTRLTVV.

The chain combines TRBV27 with TRBJ1-1; D is uncertain. The CDR3 length is 14 residues. Deletions cut 3 bases from V and 1 base from J, with 9 bases between. Per germline, CDR1 MNHEY and CDR2 SMNVEV (reference sequence). The CDR3, as DNA: TGTGCCAGCAGTTTCGCGACGGCGAACACTGAAGCTTTCTTT. It translates to CASSFATANTEAFF.

With respect to this clone: The conserved closing phenylalanine or tryptophan is absent in this CDR3, likely reflecting a read error. Because the CDR3's place on the DNA is in doubt, the DNA is left out and the CDR3 is given as listed by TCRdb. J is TRBJ1-2 and V is TRBV4-1. Counting both end residues, the CDR3 totals 11 amino acids. Germline assignment: CDR1 MGHRA and CDR2 YSYEKL. CDR3 in amino acids: CASSQPSPRGA.

V is TRBV21-1 and J is TRBJ2-2. TRBV21-1 counts as a pseudogene. CDR3 length: 10 amino acids. DNA for the CDR3: TGTGCCGGAAACACCGGGGAGCTGTTTTTT. It is translated as CAGNTGELFF.

This rearrangement joins TRBV10-2 to TRBJ1-1; D possibly corresponds to TRBD1 (5 bases). The length of the CDR3 is 15 residues. CDR1 and CDR2 (germline): WSHSY, SAAADI. V lost 6 bases and J lost 1, with 15 bases in between. CDR3 DNA: TGCGCCAGCAGGAAAGGTCCTGACAGGAACACTGAAGCTTTCTTT. Protein sequence: CASRKGPDRNTEAFF.

V and J are TRBV5-8 and TRBJ2-5; 9 bases fit TRBD1. With 3 bases clipped from V and 5 bases from J, the junction kept 11 bases outside the gene matches. CDR1 and CDR2 from the germline V gene are SGHTS and YDEGEE. This CDR3 has 16 residues. Here the CDR3 reads CASSSSGQGVRETQYF. CDR3 nucleotides: TGTGCCAGCAGCTCATCGGGACAGGGAGTGCGGGAGACCCAGTACTTC.

This chain joins TRBV5-1 and TRBJ2-1; D may be TRBD1 (5 bases). CDR1 and CDR2 from the germline V gene are SGHRS and YFSETQ. Trimming left V 1 base short and J 6 bases short, with 11 bases between. The CDR3 is 14 residues long. Here the CDR3 DNA reads TGCGCCAGCAGCTTGCTGGGGCTCGGCAATGAGCAGTTCTTC. The encoded protein is CASSLLGLGNEQFF.

The V gene is TRBV11-2, the J gene TRBJ1-4; D is perhaps TRBD1 (5 bases). Between the trimmed V and J ends, which lost 2 bases and 5 bases, there was a span of 12 bases. In germline, CDR1 is SGHAT, CDR2 FQNNGV. The CDR3 consists of 15 residues. CDR3 coding DNA: TGTGCCAGCAGCTTAAGGGGAATGGGAAATGAAAAACTGTTTTTT. Translation gives CASSLRGMGNEKLFF. Supplemented by reference TRBV11-2 and TRBJ1-4, the full variable domain reads EAGVAQSPRYKIIEKRQSVAFWCNPISGHATLYWYQQILGQGPKLLIQFQNNGVVDDSQLPKDRFSAERLKGVDSTLKIQPAKLEDSAVYLCASSLRGMGNEKLFFGSGTQLSVL.

The chain recombines TRBV9 with TRBJ2-5; 10 nucleotides align to TRBD1. The CDR3 is 14 amino acids. Germline CDR1 is SGDLS and CDR2 is YYNGEE. J lost 4 bases, V lost 4 bases, and 4 bases had no gene match. CDR3 coding DNA: TGTGCCAGCAGCACGGACAGGGGGTCAGAGACCCAGTACTTC. It is translated as CASSTDRGSETQYF.

This rearrangement joins TRBV7-9 to TRBJ2-6; 7 positions agree with TRBD1. Germline loops: CDR1 SEHNR, CDR2 FQNEAQ (reference sequence). With 1 base clipped from V and 3 bases from J, the junction kept 12 bases outside the gene matches. This CDR3 is 19 amino acids long. CDR3: CASSLVAHRGEFGANVLTF. The CDR3 nucleotides are TGTGCCAGCAGCTTAGTGGCCCACAGGGGAGAGTTTGGGGCCAACGTCCTGACTTTC.

The chain joins TRBV7-2 to TRBJ2-4; D ambiguous. CDR1 is SGHTA and CDR2 is FQGNSA in the germline V gene. V was cut by 4 bases and J by 4 bases, with 14 bases left in between. This CDR3 is built from 15 residues. Here the CDR3 reads CASSSGFETKNIQYF. CDR3 coding DNA: TGTGCCAGCAGCTCTGGCTTCGAGACTAAAAACATTCAGTACTTC.

V usage is TRBV21-1 and J usage is TRBJ2-7; the table gives TRBD1 as D, unverified against the DNA. TRBV21-1 is described as a pseudogene. CDR3 size: 16 residues. CDR3 DNA sequence: TGTGCCAGCAGTCACGACAGGGTTACGAACCTAGGCGAGCAGTACTTC. Translating gives CASSHDRVTNLGEQYF.

The V gene is TRBV18, the J gene TRBJ1-2, with 7 bases lining up with TRBD1. Germline CDR1 reads KGHSH; CDR2 reads LQKENI. This CDR3 contains 13 residues. The trim removed 5 bases at V and 4 bases at J, leaving 4 bases unmatched. The CDR3 coding sequence is TGTGCCAGCTCATCCCGGGACAGCTATGGCTACACCTTC. It encodes CASSSRDSYGYTF.

The V gene is TRBV25-1, the J gene TRBJ2-5; weak D call: TRBD1 (5 bases). The germline V and J ends were trimmed by 0 bases and 0 bases, with 8 bases remaining between them. CDR3 length: 15 residues. Germline V gene data show CDR1 as MGHDK and CDR2 as SYGVNS. CDR3 nucleotide sequence: TGTGCCAGCAGTGAATACTCAGGGAACCAAGAGACCCAGTACTTC. Residues: CASSEYSGNQETQYF.

This clone appeared once. CDR3 protein: CASSVGDKYTQYF. CDR3 nucleotides: TGTGCCAGCAGCGTAGGGGATAAGTATACGCAGTATTTT. V and J are TRBV9 and TRBJ2-3; D unresolved. The germline V gene has CDR1 SGDLS and CDR2 YYNGEE. The CDR3 runs to 13 residues. V lost 0 bases to trimming and J lost 7 bases, with 9 bases between them.

The V and J genes are TRBV6-6 and TRBJ2-7, with 15 bases identical to TRBD2. V was pared by 2 bases and J by 7 bases, with 3 bases of the junction left unmatched. The CDR3 covers 15 residues. CDR1 is MNHNY and CDR2 is SVGAGI in the germline V gene (reference sequence). The CDR3 DNA is TGTGCCAGCAGTTACCGGGGACTAGCGGGAGGTGAGCAGTACTTC. Residues: CASSYRGLAGGEQYF.